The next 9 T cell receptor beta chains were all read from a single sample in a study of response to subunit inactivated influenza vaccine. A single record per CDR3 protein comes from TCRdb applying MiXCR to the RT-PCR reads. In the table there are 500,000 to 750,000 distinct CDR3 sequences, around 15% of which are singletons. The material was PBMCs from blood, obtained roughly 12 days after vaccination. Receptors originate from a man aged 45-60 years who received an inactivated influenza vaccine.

This CDR3 reads CSARDPGDTQYF. CDR3 DNA: TGCAGTGCTAGAGATCCCGGAGATACGCAGTATTTT. V gene TRBV20-1 combines with J gene TRBJ2-3; D not certain. Per the germline V gene, CDR1 is DFQATT and CDR2 is SNEGSKA (reference sequence). The CDR3 has 12 amino acids. The V gene lost 0 bases and the J gene lost 5 bases, with 6 bases spanning the gap.

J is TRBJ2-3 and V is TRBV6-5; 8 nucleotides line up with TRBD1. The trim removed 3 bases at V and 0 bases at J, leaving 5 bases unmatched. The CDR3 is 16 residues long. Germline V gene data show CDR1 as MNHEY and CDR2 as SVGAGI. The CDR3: CASSYGRGLSTDTQYF. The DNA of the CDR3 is TGTGCCAGCAGTTATGGCAGGGGGCTTAGCACAGATACGCAGTATTTT.

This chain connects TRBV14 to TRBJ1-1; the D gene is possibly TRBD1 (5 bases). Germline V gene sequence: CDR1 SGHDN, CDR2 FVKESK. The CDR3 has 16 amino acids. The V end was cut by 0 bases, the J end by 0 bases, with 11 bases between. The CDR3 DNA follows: TGTGCCAGCAGCCAAGATTGGGGCAGTTTGAACACTGAAGCTTTCTTT. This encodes CASSQDWGSLNTEAFF.

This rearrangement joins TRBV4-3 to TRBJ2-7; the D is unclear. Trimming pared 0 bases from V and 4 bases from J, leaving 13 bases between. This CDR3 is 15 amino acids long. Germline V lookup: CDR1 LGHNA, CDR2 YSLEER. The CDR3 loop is CASSQELALHYEQYF. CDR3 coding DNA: TGCGCCAGCAGCCAAGAGTTGGCACTTCATTACGAGCAGTACTTC.

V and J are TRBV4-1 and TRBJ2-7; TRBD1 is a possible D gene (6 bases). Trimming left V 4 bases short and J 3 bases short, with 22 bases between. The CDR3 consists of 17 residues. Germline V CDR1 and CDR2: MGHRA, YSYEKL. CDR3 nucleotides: TGCGCCAGCAGCCTCTCAGACCCGGGACAAGGATACTACGAGCAGTACTTC. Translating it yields CASSLSDPGQGYYEQYF.

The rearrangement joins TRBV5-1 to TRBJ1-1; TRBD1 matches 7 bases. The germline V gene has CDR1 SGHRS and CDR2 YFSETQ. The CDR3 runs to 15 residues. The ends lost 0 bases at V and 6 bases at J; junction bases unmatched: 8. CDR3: CASSLGDSPGAEAFF. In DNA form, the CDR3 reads TGCGCCAGCAGCTTGGGGGACAGCCCAGGGGCTGAAGCTTTCTTT.

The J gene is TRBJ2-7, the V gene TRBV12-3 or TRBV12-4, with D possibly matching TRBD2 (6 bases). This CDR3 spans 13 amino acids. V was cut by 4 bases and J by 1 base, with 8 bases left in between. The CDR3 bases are TGTGCCAGCAGTTGGGACTTATCCTACGAGCAGTACTTC. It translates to CASSWDLSYEQYF.

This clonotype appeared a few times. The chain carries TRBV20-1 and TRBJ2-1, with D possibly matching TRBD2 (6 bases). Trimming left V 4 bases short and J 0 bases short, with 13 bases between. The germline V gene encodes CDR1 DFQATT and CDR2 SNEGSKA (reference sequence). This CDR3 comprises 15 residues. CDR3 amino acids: CSAIRASVSYNEQFF. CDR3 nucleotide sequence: TGCAGTGCTATAAGAGCTAGCGTCTCCTACAATGAGCAGTTCTTC.

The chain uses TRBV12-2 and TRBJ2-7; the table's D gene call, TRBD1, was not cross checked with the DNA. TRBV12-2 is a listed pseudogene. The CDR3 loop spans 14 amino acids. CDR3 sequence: CASRFPKKGTPGYF. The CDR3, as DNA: TGTGCAAGTCGCTTCCCCAAAAAGGGGACGCCCGGGTACTTC.